This is a list of T cell receptor beta chains from one sample in a study of T cells expressing NK-cell markers. Each CDR3 protein gets one entry in TCRdb, which reprocessed the 5' RACE reads and gives no DNA. This sample's table reports 550,000 to 600,000 distinct CDR3 sequences. The specimen was blood T cells: a sorted CD56 or NKG2C T cell subset, CD4+ or CD8+ T cells, or bulk PBMC T cells (not recorded which). These receptors were taken from a man aged 18-30 years in good health. Both conserved end residues are part of each CDR3. Fields, in order: V gene, J gene, CDR3 protein.

TRBV15,TRBJ2-5,CATSRAGTSGDTRAYQETQYF
TRBV5-6,TRBJ1-2,CASSLTGTDSQGYTF
TRBV6-1,TRBJ1-1,CASARDNLNTEAFF
TRBV29-1,TRBJ2-5,CSVVEGSFETQYF
TRBV7-9,TRBJ2-7,CASSLNGQTYEQYF
TRBV15,TRBJ1-5,CATSVRDPGSNQPQHF
TRBV5-4,TRBJ2-2,CASSPRGGPTGELFF
TRBV24-1,TRBJ2-2,CATESGTANTGELFF
TRBV12-3/TRBV12-4,TRBJ2-3,CASSKRSSATDTQYF
TRBV12-3/TRBV12-4,TRBJ1-1,CASSSLQGGRWTEAFF
TRBV3-1,TRBJ1-6,CASSITGTGTSPLHF
TRBV4-3,TRBJ2-5,CASSQGLAGAQTQYF
TRBV2,TRBJ2-2,CASRDTGGRGELFF
TRBV27,TRBJ2-3,CASSLAAGGPPDTQYF
TRBV2,TRBJ2-6,CASSVRQGSSSGANVLTF
TRBV11-2,TRBJ2-7,CASSLGADLYEQYF
TRBV12-3/TRBV12-4,TRBJ2-1,CASSSGRFNEQFF
TRBV19,TRBJ2-2,CASSIDPGQGSTGELFF
TRBV3-1,TRBJ2-2,CASSQEPPCGQGTGELFF
TRBV12-3/TRBV12-4,TRBJ1-5,CASSFGGGGGQPQHF
TRBV11-2,TRBJ2-2,CASSLDVPRLAGVRRELFF
TRBV27,TRBJ1-1,CASSLYPQGAYTEAFF
TRBV9,TRBJ2-2,CASRKGEVRSTGELFF
TRBV10-3,TRBJ2-1,CAIRGVGSSYNEQFF
TRBV24-1,TRBJ2-3,CATGAGGPKYSDTQYF
TRBV12-3/TRBV12-4,TRBJ2-4,CASTSSLAEAKNIQYF
TRBV7-9,TRBJ2-5,CASSRGTSLSPETQYF
TRBV5-1,TRBJ2-7,CASSSVDFYEQYF
TRBV7-2,TRBJ1-4,CASSPQGTANEKLFF
TRBV7-2,TRBJ2-5,CASSLVGDTRQETQYF
TRBV29-1,TRBJ2-6,CSVVDRTGANVLTF
TRBV29-1,TRBJ2-3,CSVEAVGQARTDTQYF
TRBV5-6,TRBJ1-5,CASSTRRGAGEPQHF
TRBV12-3/TRBV12-4,TRBJ1-2,CASNDRPYGYTF
TRBV4-2,TRBJ2-3,CASSSRTSGTDTQYF
TRBV28,TRBJ2-5,CASSLRSGRSETQYF
TRBV5-1,TRBJ2-3,CASSLGTGGRTDTQYF
TRBV20-1,TRBJ2-3,CSDIHRDRGLDTQYF
TRBV12-3/TRBV12-4,TRBJ1-1,CASSLSQGEAFF
TRBV20-1,TRBJ1-5,CSATDRIYQPQHF
TRBV12-3/TRBV12-4,TRBJ2-1,CASSLGSPTVSSYNEQFF
TRBV24-1,TRBJ2-1,CATSVLNEQFF
TRBV28,TRBJ2-7,CASSLGAQGEQYF
TRBV25-1,TRBJ2-1,CASEPTSIVVGEQFF
TRBV7-8,TRBJ1-1,CASHKQGRMNTEAFF
TRBV28,TRBJ2-6,CASSYSGTDVSGANVLTF
TRBV6-1,TRBJ2-1,CASSRTTIQYNEQFF
TRBV18,TRBJ1-4,CASSPEEGTLGEKLFF